This T cell receptor (beta chain) was retrieved from a study of blood T cell repertoires in COVID-19. In the authors' methods: Amplification from reference gene primers served as the basis for estimated nucleated cell counts. Repertoires were generated with immunoSEQ multiplex PCR, while TCRdb's copy carries only in-frame clones and drops some. V and J calls and clone size come straight from that table; D and trimming were deduced from the DNA. Here the sample spans some 100,000 clones, 87% being singletons. The CDR3 has 17 amino acids. V was pared by 2 bases and J by 1 base, with 9 bases of the junction left unmatched. CDR1 is KGHSH and CDR2 is LQKENI in the germline V gene. Only a few counts were recorded for this clone.

The sequencing sample was made of peripheral blood. The receptor's source is a woman aged 25 to 45 with acute or convalescent COVID-19. V gene TRBV18 combines with J gene TRBJ2-3; 7 bases are shared with TRBD1. The DNA of the CDR3 is TGTGCCAGCTCACCATCCCGACAGGGAAAGGGCACAGATACGCAGTATTTT. The encoded protein is CASSPSRQGKGTDTQYF.